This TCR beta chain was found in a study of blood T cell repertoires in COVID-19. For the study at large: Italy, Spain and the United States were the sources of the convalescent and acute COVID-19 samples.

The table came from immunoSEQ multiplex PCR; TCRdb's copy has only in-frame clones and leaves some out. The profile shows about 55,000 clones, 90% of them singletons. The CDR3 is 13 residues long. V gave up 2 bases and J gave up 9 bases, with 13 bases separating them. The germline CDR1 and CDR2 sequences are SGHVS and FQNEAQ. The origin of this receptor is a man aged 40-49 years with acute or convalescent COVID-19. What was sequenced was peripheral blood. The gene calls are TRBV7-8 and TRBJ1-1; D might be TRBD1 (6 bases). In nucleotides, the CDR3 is TGTGCCAGCAGCTTAATCACAGGGACACAAGCTTTCTTT. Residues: CASSLITGTQAFF. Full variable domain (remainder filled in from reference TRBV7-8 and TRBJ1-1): GAGVSQSPRYKVAKRGQDVALRCDPISGHVSLFWYQQALGQGPEFLTYFQNEAQLDKSGLPSDRFFAERPEGSVSTLKIQRTQQEDSAVYLCASSLITGTQAFFGQGTRLTVV.